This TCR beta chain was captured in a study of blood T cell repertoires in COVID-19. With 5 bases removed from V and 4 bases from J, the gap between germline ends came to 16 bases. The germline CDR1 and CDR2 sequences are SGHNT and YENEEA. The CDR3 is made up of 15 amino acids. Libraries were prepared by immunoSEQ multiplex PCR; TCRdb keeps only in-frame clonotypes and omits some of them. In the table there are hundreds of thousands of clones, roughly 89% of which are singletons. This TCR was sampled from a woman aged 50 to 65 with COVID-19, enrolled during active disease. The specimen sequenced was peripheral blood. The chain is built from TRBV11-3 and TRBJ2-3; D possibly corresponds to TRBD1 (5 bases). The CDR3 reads CASSPGFKGADTQYF. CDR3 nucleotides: TGTGCCAGCAGCCCAGGGTTTAAGGGCGCAGATACGCAGTATTTT.